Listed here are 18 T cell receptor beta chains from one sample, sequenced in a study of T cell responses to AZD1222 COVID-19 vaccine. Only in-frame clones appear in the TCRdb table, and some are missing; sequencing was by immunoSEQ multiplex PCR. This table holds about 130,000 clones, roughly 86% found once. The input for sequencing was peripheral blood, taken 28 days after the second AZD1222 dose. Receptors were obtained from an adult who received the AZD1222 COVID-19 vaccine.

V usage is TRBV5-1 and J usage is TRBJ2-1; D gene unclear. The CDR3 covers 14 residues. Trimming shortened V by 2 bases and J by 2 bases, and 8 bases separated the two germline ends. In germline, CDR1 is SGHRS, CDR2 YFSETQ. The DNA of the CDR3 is TGCGCCAGCAGCTTCGGCAGGACCTACAATGAGCAGTTCTTC. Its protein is CASSFGRTYNEQFF.

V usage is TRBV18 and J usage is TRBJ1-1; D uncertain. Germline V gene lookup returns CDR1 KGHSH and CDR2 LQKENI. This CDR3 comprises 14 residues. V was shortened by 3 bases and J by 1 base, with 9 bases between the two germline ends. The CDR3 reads CASSPPGGNTEAFF. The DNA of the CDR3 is TGTGCCAGCTCACCCCCGGGTGGGAACACTGAAGCTTTCTTT. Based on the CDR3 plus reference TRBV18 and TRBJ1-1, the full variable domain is NAGVMQNPRHLVRRRGQEARLRCSPMKGHSHVYWYRQLPEEGLKFMVYLQKENIIDESGMPKERFSAEFPKEGPSILRIQQVVRGDSAAYFCASSPPGGNTEAFFGQGTRLTVV.

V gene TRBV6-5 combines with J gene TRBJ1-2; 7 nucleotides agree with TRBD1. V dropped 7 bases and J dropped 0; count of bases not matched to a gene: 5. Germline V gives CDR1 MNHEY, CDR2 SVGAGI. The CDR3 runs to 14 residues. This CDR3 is CASTLGTANYGYTF. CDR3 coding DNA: TGTGCCAGCACCCTGGGGACAGCTAACTATGGCTACACCTTC.

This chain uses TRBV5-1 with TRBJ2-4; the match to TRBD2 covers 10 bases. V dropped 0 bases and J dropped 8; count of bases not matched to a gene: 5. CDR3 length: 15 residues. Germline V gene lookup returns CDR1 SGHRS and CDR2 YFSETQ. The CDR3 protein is CASSLGLAGGYIQYF. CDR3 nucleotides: TGCGCCAGCAGCTTGGGACTAGCGGGCGGGTACATTCAGTACTTC.

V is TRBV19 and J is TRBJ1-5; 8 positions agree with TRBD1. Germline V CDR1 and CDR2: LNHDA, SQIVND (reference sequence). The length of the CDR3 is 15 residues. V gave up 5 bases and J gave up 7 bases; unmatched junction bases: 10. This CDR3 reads CASSFSGQGEQPQHF. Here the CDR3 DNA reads TGTGCCAGTAGTTTTTCCGGACAGGGAGAACAGCCCCAGCATTTT.

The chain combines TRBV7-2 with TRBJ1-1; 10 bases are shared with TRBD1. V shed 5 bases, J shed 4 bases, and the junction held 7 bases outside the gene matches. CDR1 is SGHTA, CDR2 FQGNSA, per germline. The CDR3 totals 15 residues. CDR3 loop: CASSQRQGASTEAFF. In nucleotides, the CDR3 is TGTGCCAGCAGCCAGAGACAGGGGGCTTCCACTGAAGCTTTCTTT.

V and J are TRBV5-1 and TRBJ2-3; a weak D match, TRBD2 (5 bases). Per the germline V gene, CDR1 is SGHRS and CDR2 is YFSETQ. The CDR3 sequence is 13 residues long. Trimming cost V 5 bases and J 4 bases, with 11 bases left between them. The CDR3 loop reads CASSNGESDTQYF. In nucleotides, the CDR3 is TGCGCCAGCAGTAACGGGGAGTCAGATACGCAGTATTTT.

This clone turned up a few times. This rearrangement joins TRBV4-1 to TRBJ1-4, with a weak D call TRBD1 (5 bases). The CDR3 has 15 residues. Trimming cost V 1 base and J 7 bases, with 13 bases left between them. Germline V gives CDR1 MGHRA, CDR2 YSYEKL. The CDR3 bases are TGCGCCAGCAGCCAAGTTGACAGACCTTTTGAAAAACTGTTTTTT. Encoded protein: CASSQVDRPFEKLFF.

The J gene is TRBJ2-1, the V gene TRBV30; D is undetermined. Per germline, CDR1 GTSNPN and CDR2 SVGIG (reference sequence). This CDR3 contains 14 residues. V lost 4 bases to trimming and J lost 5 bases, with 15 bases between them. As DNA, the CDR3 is TGTGCCTGGAATTTAGGTTTTGATAACAATGAGCAGTTCTTC. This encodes CAWNLGFDNNEQFF.

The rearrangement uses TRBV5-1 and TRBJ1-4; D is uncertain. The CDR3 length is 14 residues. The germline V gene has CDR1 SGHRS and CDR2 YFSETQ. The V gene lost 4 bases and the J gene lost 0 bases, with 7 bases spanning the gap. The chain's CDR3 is CASSPTTTNEKLFF. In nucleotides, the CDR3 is TGCGCCAGCAGCCCGACAACAACTAATGAAAAACTGTTTTTT.

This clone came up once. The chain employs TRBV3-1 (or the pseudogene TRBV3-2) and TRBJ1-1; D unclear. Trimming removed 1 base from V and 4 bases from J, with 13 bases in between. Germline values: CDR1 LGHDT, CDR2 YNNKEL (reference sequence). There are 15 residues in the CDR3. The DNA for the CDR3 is TGTGCCAGCAGCCAAGGAGGTCTTAAAGGCACTGAAGCTTTCTTT. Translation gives CASSQGGLKGTEAFF.

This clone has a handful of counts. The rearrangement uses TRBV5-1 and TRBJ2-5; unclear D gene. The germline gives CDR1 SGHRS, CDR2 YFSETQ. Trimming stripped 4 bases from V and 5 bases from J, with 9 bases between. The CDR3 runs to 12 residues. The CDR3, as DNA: TGCGCCAGCAGCCCCCTGGGGGAGACCCAGTACTTC. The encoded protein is CASSPLGETQYF.

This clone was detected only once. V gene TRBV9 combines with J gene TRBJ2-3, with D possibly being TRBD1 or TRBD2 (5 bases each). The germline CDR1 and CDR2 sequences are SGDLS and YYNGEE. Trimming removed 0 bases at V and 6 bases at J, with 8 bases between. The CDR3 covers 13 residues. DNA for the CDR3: TGTGCCAGCAGCGTAGGAGGGGAGGATACGCAGTATTTT. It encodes CASSVGGEDTQYF. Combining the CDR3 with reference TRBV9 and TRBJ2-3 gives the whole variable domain DSGVTQTPKHLITATGQRVTLRCSPRSGDLSVYWYQQSLDQGLQFLIQYYNGEERAKGNILERFSAQQFPDLHSELNLSSLELGDSALYFCASSVGGEDTQYFGPGTRLTVL.

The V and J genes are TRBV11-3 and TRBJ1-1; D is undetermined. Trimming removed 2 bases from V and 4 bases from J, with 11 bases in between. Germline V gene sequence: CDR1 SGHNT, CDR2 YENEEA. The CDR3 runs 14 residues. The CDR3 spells CASSLYSGGTEAFF. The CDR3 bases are TGTGCCAGCAGCTTATACAGCGGAGGCACTGAAGCTTTCTTT.

The CDR3 region is CATASSGGKLSSYNEQFF. CDR3 coding DNA: TGTGCCACCGCATCCTCAGGGGGAAAGTTAAGCTCCTACAATGAGCAGTTCTTC. The genes are TRBV24-1 and TRBJ2-1; TRBD1 matches 7 bases. The V gene end was trimmed by 9 bases and the J gene end by 0 bases; junction bases not matched to a gene: 16. CDR1 and CDR2 from the germline V gene are KGHDR and SFDVKD. CDR3 size: 18 residues.

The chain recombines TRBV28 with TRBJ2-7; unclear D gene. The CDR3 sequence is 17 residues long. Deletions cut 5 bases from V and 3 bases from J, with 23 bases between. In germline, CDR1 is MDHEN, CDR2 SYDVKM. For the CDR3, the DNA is TGTGCCAGCAGTGAATCTGGGTCCCTTTCTCGTTACTACGAGCAGTACTTC. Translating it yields CASSESGSLSRYYEQYF.

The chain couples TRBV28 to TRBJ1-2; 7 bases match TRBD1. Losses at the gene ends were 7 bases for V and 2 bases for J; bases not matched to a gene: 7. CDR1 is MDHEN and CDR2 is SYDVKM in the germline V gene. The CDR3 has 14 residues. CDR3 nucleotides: TGTGCCAGCACTCTGCAGGGGGAGAACTATGGCTACACCTTC. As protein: CASTLQGENYGYTF.

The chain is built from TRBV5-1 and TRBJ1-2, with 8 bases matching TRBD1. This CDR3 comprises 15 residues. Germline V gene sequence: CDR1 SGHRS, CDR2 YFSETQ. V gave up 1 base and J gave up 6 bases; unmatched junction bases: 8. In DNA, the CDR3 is TGCGCCAGCAGCTTGAAGGGGGCAGGGGGCGATGGCTACACCTTC. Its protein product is CASSLKGAGGDGYTF.